This T cell receptor beta chain was sequenced in a study of T cells expressing NK-cell markers. Overall study context: CD3+CD56+NKG2C+, CD3+CD56+NKG2C- and CD3+CD56-NKG2C+ T cells, once sorted, supplied the TCR beta repertoires.

Overall study findings and caveats: These clonotypes also led the CD3+CD56-NKG2C+ fraction in a few donors.

The CDR3 loop spans 15 amino acids. Germline assignment: CDR1 MNHEY and CDR2 SVGAGI. In regard to this clonotype: Its target is not known.

UMI-tagged 5'RACE template switching yielded the TCR beta cDNA. TCRdb processed the 5' RACE reads again and assigns one entry to each CDR3 protein, with no DNA. The sample table includes 250,000 to 300,000 distinct CDR3 sequences. The gene calls are TRBV6-5 and TRBJ2-1; the TCRdb call, TRBD1, lacks DNA for checking. Sequences were obtained from blood T cells: a sorted CD56 or NKG2C T cell subset, CD4+ or CD8+ T cells, or bulk PBMC T cells (not recorded which). The origin of this receptor is a young man in good health. This CDR3 is CASSSQGAILNEQFF.